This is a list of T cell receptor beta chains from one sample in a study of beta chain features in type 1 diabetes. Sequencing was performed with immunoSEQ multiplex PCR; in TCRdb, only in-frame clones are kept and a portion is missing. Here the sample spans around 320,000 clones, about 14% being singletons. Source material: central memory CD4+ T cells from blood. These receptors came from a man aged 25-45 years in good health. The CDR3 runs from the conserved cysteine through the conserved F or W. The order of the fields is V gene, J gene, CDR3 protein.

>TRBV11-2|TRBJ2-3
CASSYKRGTASTDTQYF
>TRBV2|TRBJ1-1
CASSEDRGAIANTEAFF
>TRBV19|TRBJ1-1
CASSMGQSMNTEAFF
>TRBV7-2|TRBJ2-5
CASSLQGGGETQYF
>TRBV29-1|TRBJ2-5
CSAGSSEAQYF
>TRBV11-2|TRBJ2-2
CASRAGAGNTGELFF
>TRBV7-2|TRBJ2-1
CASSLGGIEQFF
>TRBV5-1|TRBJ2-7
CASSRDDTYEQYF
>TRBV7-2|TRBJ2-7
CASSLFSGKNEQYF
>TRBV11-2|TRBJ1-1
CASSPREATEAFF
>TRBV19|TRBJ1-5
CASSISTAGGNQPQHF
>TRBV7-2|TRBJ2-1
CASSATSGMGEQFF
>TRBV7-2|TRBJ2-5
CASSASGLAGWETQYF
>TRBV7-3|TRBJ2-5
CASSLFRQGGTETQYF
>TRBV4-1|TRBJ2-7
CASSQESGGSYEQYF
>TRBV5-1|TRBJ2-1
CASSLNQAGPYNEQFF
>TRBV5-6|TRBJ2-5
CASSLAVQETQYF
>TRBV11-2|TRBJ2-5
CASSLDRETQYF
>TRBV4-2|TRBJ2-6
CASSPFGANVLTF
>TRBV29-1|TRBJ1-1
CSVPKGGRGWNTEAFF
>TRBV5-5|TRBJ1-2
CASSSRRGYTF
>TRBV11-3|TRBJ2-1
CASSLDASSYNEQFF
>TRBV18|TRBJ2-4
CASSPGRGGLKNIQYF
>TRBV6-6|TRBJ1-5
CASSYRGNQPQHF
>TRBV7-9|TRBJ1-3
CASSSHTDLYSGNTIYF
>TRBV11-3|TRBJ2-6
CASSVPRDNSGANVLTF
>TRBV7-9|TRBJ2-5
CASSPLRETQYF
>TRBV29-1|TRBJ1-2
CSAERGKGYTF
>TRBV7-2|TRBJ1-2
CASSLSTGNYGYTF
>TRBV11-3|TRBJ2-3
CASTRGVGRLTDTQYF
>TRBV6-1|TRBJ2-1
CASSSSDRNEQFF
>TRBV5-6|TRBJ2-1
CASSTRTTSSYNEQFF
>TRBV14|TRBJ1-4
CASSSLARVNEKLFF
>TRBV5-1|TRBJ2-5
CASSLVGSQETQYF
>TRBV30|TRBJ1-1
CAWTVRGRGTEAFF
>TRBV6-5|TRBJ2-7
CASSYSRGVYEQYF
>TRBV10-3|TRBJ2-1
CAISGASGVPNEQFF
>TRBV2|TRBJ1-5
CATRLPLSSNQPQHF
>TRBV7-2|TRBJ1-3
CASSFTLGNTIYF